What follows is one T cell receptor (beta chain) and its context. This record comes from a study of cytomegalovirus exposure and HLA in healthy donors. PCR amplification relied on 60 Vbeta primers (plus 13 Jbeta primers). Assay: immunoSEQ multiplex PCR; the TCRdb copy retains only in-frame clones and omits some. The table lists around 230,000 clones, around 83% of them singletons, with 0.24% in the top ten. V gave up 4 bases and J gave up 4 bases; unmatched junction bases: 14. The CDR3 has 17 residues. Germline V gives CDR1 SGHTS, CDR2 YDEGEE. Each donor was healthy, and each was a bone marrow donor. Unrecorded immune exposure was likely among donors, who were nominally healthy when sampled.

The clonotype comes from a girl aged 2-15 years in good health and CMV-seronegative. This chain connects TRBV5-8 to TRBJ2-1, with 7 bases aligning to TRBD1. Sequenced input: PBMCs. In DNA form, the CDR3 reads TGTGCCAGCAGCCGTCGAAGGGGGCGTTTAACTTACAATGAGCAGTTCTTC. It specifies CASSRRRGRLTYNEQFF.